The T cell receptor (beta chain) described here comes from a study of blood T cell repertoires in COVID-19. Looking at the study overall: From T cells, B-cell-depleted T cells, or PBMCs came the material, which was cDNA or gDNA.

In the original workflow: The assay estimated nucleated cells by amplifying reference gene primers. Libraries were prepared by immunoSEQ multiplex PCR; TCRdb keeps only in-frame clonotypes and omits some of them. The V and J calls and the clone size are those of that table, but D and trimming were determined from the DNA. This table has a few hundred thousand clones, around 86% appearing once. The CDR3 contains 14 residues. Germline V gives CDR1 SGHRS, CDR2 YFSETQ. Trimming cost V 0 bases and J 5 bases; bases outside gene matches: 4. Sequenced sample: peripheral blood. The gene calls are TRBV5-1 and TRBJ1-2; TRBD1 matches at 7 bases. The source of this sequence is a man between 60 and 75 years old with acute or convalescent COVID-19. The CDR3 loop reads CASSLVGQEYGYTF. CDR3 in DNA: TGCGCCAGCAGCTTGGTAGGACAGGAGTATGGCTACACCTTC. Using reference TRBV5-1 and TRBJ1-2 for the parts outside the CDR3, the full variable domain is KAGVTQTPRYLIKTRGQQVTLSCSPISGHRSVSWYQQTPGQGLQFLFEYFSETQRNKGNFPGRFSGRQFSNSRSEMNVSTLELGDSALYLCASSLVGQEYGYTFGSGTRLTVV.